The sequence of this T cell receptor beta chain was determined in a study of cytomegalovirus exposure and HLA in healthy donors. On the study more broadly: The Caucasian-associated ancestry cluster held 80% to 90% of some 420 genotyped donors. Study-level results: Presence/absence analyses treated sequencing depth as roughly uniform across donors. Exclusion applied to some V segments, including TRBV6-2 and TRBV6-3, as they were indistinguishable. In a later analysis, across HLA loci, associated TCR counts were highest for DRB1, lowest for HLA-C.

The CDR3 contains 14 residues. Germline loops: CDR1 MNHEY, CDR2 SVGAGI. V lost 5 bases and J lost 7; bases outside the gene matches: 5. Amplification used 60 Vbeta primers and 13 Jbeta primers. Some clones are missing from TCRdb's copy, which holds only in-frame ones; the method was immunoSEQ multiplex PCR. This table holds 100,000 to 130,000 clones, roughly three quarters found once. On this clone: Its antigen is not known.

This TCR was sampled from a man between 18 and 29 years old in good health and CMV-seronegative. The rearrangement links TRBV6-5 to TRBJ1-5; 10 bases are shared with TRBD1. Sequenced sample: PBMCs. The CDR3 coding sequence is TGTGCCAGCAGTCGAGGGACAGGGGCACAGCCCCAGCATTTT. Translation gives CASSRGTGAQPQHF.